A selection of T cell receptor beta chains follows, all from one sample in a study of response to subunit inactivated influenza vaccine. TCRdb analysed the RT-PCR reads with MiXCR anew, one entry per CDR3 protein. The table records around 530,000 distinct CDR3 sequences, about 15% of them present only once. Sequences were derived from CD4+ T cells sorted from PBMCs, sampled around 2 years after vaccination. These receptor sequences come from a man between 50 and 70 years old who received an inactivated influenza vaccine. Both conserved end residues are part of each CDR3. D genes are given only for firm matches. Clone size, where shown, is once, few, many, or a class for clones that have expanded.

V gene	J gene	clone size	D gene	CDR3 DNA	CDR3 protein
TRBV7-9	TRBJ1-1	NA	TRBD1	TGTGCCAGCAGCCCAAAAGACAGGGCTAGGAAAGCTTTCTTT	CASSPKDRARKAFF
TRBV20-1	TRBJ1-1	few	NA	TGCAGTGCTAGAGAAGGGGGGTACCTTTCTATGAACACTGAAGCTTTCTTT	CSAREGGYLSMNTEAFF
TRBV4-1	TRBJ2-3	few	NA	TGCGCCAGCAGCCAAGACCACCCAAGGACAGATACGCAGTATTTT	CASSQDHPRTDTQYF
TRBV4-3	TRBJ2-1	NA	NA	TGCGCCAGCAGCCAAGATTTCAAACGCCACAATGAGCAGTTCTTC	CASSQDFKRHNEQFF
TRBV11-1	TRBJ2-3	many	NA	TGTGCCAGCAGCTTACAGCGGAGGGCAGGAACAGATACGCAGTATTTT	CASSLQRRAGTDTQYF
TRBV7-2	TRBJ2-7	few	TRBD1	TGTGCCAGCAGCTTAATTTCCCGACAGGGCTACGAGCAGTACTTC	CASSLISRQGYEQYF
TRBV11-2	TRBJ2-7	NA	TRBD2	TGTGCCAGCAGCCTACGAACCGGGACTAGCGGGATAGGGTGGGAGCAGTACTTC	CASSLRTGTSGIGWEQYF
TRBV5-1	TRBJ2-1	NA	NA	TGCGCCAGCAGCGCGGGCCCCGGGAATGAGCAGTTCTTC	CASSAGPGNEQFF
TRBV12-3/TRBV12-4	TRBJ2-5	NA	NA	TGTGCCAGCAGTCCGAGCGGGACAAACCAAGAGACCCAGTACTTT	CASSPSGTNQETQYF
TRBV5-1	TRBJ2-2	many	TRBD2	TGCGCCAGCAGCCCCAGGACTAGCGGGCAAGGGGAGCTGTTTTTT	CASSPRTSGQGELFF
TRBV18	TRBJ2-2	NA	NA	TGTGCCAGCTCACCAGCAGGGACCGGGGACACCGGGGAGCTGTTTTTT	CASSPAGTGDTGELFF
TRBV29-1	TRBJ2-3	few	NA	TGCAGCGTTGTGATGGGGGTTGCGGCAGATACGCAGTATTTT	CSVVMGVAADTQYF
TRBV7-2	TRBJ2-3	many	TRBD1	TGTGCCAGCAGCCCGGGACAGGCCTACACAGATACGCAGTATTTT	CASSPGQAYTDTQYF
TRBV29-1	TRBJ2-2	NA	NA	TGCAGCGCTGCCCCACAGGGTGTCGGGGAGCTGTTTTTT	CSAAPQGVGELFF
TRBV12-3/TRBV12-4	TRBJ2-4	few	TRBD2	TGTGCCAGCAGTCTATCTAGCGGGGGGGCGGTTCAGTACTTC	CASSLSSGGAVQYF
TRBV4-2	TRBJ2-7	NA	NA	TGTGCCAGCAGCCGAGCGGGACAGGACAATTACGAGCAGTACTTC	CASSRAGQDNYEQYF
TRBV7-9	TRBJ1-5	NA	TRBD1	TGTGCCAGCAGCTTAGGGGACAGGGCCTATAGCAATCAGCCCCAGCATTTT	CASSLGDRAYSNQPQHF
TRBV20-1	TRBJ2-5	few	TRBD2	TGCAGTGCTCCGAAAGCGGGGGTCCAAGAGACCCAGTACTTC	CSAPKAGVQETQYF
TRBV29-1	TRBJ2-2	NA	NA	TGCAGCGCCGGGACGGATCTCACCGGGGAGCTGTTTTTT	CSAGTDLTGELFF
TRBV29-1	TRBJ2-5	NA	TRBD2	TGCAGCGTTGGACTAGCGGGGGAGCTCCCCCAGTACTTC	CSVGLAGELPQYF
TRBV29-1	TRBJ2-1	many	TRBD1	TGCAGCGTGCACCCCGGGACAGGCTTTTACAATGAGCAGTTCTTC	CSVHPGTGFYNEQFF
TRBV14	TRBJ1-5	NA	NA	TGTGCCAGCAGCCAAGCCCCCAATCAGCCCCAGCATTTT	CASSQAPNQPQHF
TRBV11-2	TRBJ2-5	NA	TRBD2	TGTGCCAGCGGGGGGGAAGTGACCCAGTACTTC	CASGGEVTQYF
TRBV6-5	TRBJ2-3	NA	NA	TGTGCCAGCAGTTTCTCCGAGGGCACAGATACGCAGTATTTT	CASSFSEGTDTQYF
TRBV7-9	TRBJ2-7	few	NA	TGTGCCAGCAGCCCCGAAAGCCACGAGCAGTACTTC	CASSPESHEQYF
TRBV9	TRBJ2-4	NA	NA	TGTGCCAGCAGCGTAGGGTCAGGGAAAAGGAACATTCAGTACTTC	CASSVGSGKRNIQYF
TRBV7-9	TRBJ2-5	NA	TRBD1	TGTGCCAGCAGCTTAGAACCGGGACAGGGGAAAGAGACCCAGTACTTC	CASSLEPGQGKETQYF
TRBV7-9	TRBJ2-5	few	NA	TGTGCCAGCTCCATCGATGACGGGCAGACCCAGTACTTC	CASSIDDGQTQYF
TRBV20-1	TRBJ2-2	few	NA	TGCAGTGCTAGAGATCGCCGGATGGGCACCGGGGAGCTGTTTTTT	CSARDRRMGTGELFF
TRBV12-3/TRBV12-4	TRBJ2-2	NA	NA	TGTGCCAGCAGCCCAAACAGGGGAGGCACCGGGGAGCTGTTTTTT	CASSPNRGGTGELFF
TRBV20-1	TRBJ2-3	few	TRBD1	TGCAGTGCTAGAAAAAAACCGGGACAGGGGGCCCTGAGCTTGGATACGCAGTATTTT	CSARKKPGQGALSLDTQYF
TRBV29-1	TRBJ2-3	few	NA	TGCAGCGTTGCGGCTAGCGAGGCAGATACGCAGTATTTT	CSVAASEADTQYF
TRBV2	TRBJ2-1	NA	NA	TGTGCCAGCAGTGAATGGACGGGGTACAATGAGCAGTTCTTC	CASSEWTGYNEQFF
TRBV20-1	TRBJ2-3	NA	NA	TGCAGTGCTAGGGGATCCAGGGACACAGATACGCAGTATTTT	CSARGSRDTDTQYF
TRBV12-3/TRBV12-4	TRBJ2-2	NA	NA	TGTGCCAGCAGTGGGGGTTCTCGCGCGCTGTTTTTT	CASSGGSRALFF
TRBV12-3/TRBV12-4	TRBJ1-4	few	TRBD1	TGTGCCAGCAGAGAGACAGGGGGCCTTGAAAAACTGTTTTTT	CASRETGGLEKLFF
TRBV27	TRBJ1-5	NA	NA	TGTGCCAGCAGTCAGCGGCCGGGCGGCAATCAGCCCCAGCATTTT	CASSQRPGGNQPQHF
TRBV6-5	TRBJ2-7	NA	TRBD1	TGTGCCACCAGACAGGGGGCGGGGGAGCAGTACTTC	CATRQGAGEQYF
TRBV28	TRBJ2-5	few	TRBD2	TGTGCCAGCAGCTGGACTAGCGGGAGACGGGAGACCCAGTACTTC	CASSWTSGRRETQYF
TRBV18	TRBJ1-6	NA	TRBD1	TGTGCCAGCTCACCATTAGAGACAGGGGATTCACCCCTCCACTTT	CASSPLETGDSPLHF
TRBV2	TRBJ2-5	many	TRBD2	TGTGCCAGCAGCCCCCGAACTAGCGGTCAAGAGACCCAGTACTTC	CASSPRTSGQETQYF
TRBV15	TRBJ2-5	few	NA	TGTGCCACCAGCAGAGCTAGAGCGACCCAGTACTTC	CATSRARATQYF
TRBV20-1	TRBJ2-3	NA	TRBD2	TGCAGTGCTAGAGATAGGGCGGGAGGGCTGTACAGTACGCAGTATTTT	CSARDRAGGLYSTQYF
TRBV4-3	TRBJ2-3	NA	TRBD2	TGCGCCAGCAGCCATACGGGGGGGGATACGCAGTATTTT	CASSHTGGDTQYF
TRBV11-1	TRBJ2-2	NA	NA	TGTGCCAGCAGCTCGACGGGTTTTGCGGGGACGAACACCGGGGAGCTGTTTTTT	CASSSTGFAGTNTGELFF
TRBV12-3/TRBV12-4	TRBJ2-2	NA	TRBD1	TGTGCCAGCAGTGCTAGAGGGTGGACAGGGCCCGGGGAGCTGTTTTTT	CASSARGWTGPGELFF
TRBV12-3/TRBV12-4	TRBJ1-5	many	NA	TGTGCCAGCAGTTTGGACCAGCCCCAGCATTTT	CASSLDQPQHF
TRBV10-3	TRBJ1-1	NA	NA	TGTGCCATCAGTGTACAGGGTCGGACTGAAGCTTTCTTT	CAISVQGRTEAFF